The present entry profiles one TCR beta chain with its context. This entry comes from a study of control samples from healthy donors and cancer patients. The method was immunoSEQ multiplex PCR; TCRdb's version includes in-frame clones alone and lacks a portion of them. The data contain more than 150,000 clones, approximately 92% of them singletons. V was cut by 8 bases and J by 3 bases, with 14 bases left in between. The CDR3 consists of 15 residues. Germline V gives CDR1 LNHDA, CDR2 SQIVND (reference sequence). The rearrangement uses TRBV19 and TRBJ2-6; TRBD1 is a possible D gene (6 bases). Specimen: blood. This clonotype was sampled from a man between 18 and 29 years old in good health. As DNA, the CDR3 is TGTGCCAGTTCTCCTAAGGGGGTTGGGGCCAACGTCCTGACTTTC. Protein: CASSPKGVGANVLTF.